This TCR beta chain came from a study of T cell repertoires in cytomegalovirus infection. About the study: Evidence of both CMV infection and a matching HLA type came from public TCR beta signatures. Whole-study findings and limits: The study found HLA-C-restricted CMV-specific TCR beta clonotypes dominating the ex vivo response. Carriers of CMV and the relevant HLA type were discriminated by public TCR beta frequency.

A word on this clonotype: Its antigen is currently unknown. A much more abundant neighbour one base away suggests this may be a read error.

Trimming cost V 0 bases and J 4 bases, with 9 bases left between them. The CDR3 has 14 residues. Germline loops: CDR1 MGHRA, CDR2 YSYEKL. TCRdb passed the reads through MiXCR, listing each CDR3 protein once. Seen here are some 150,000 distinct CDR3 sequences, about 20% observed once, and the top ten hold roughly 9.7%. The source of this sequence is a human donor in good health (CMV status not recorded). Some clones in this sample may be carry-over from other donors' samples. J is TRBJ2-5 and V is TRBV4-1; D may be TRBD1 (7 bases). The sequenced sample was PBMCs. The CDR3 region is CASSQDQGGETQYF. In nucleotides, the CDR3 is TGCGCCAGCAGCCAAGATCAGGGGGGAGAGACCCAGTACTTC.